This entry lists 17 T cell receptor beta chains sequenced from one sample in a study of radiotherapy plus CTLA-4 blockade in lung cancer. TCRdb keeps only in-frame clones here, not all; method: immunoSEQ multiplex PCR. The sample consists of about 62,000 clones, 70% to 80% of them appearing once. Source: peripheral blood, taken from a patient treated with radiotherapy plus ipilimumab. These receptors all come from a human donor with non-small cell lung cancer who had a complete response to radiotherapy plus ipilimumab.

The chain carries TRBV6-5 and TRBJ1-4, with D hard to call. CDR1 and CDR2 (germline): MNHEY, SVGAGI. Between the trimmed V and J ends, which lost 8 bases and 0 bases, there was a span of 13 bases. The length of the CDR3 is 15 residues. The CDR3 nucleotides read TGTGCCAGCTCCCTCCAGGAGGCAACTAATGAAAAACTGTTTTTT. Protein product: CASSLQEATNEKLFF.

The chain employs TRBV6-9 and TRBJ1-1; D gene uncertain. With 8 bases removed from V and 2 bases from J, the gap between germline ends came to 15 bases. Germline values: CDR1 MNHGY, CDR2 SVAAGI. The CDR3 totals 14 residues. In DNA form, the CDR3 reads TGTGCCAGCGGTTTAGCGCAGCTAAACACTGAAGCTTTCTTT. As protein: CASGLAQLNTEAFF.

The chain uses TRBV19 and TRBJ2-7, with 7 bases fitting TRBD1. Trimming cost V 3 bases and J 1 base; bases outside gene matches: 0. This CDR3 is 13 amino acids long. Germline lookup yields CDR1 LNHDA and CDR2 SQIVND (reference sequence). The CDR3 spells CASSMGQSYEQYF. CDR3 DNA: TGTGCCAGTAGTATGGGACAGTCCTACGAGCAGTACTTC.

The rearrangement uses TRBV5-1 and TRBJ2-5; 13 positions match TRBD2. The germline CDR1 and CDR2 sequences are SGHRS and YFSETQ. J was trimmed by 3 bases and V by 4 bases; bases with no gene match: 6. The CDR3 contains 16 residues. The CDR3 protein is CASSRSGLAGKETQYF. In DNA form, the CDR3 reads TGCGCCAGCAGCCGGTCGGGACTAGCGGGAAAAGAGACCCAGTACTTC.

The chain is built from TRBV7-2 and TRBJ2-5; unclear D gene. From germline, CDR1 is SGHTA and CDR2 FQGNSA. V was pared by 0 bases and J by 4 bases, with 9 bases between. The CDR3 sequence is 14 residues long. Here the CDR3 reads CASSLATVRETQYF. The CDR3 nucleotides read TGTGCCAGCAGCTTAGCAACAGTGCGAGAGACCCAGTACTTC.

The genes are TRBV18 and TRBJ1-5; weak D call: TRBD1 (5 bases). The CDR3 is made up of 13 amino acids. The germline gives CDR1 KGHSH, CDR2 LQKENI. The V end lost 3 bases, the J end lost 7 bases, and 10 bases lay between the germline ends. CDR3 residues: CASSPDQGQPQHF. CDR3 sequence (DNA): TGTGCCAGCTCACCCGACCAGGGCCAGCCCCAGCATTTT.

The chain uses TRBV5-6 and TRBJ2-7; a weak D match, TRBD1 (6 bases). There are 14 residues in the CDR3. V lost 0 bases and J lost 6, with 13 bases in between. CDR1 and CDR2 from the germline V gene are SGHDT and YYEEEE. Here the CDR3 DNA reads TGTGCCAGCAGCTTGGGTGGGGGCCCCGGCGAGCAGTACTTC. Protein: CASSLGGGPGEQYF. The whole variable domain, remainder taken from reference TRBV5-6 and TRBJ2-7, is DAGVTQSPTHLIKTRGQQVTLRCSPKSGHDTVSWYQQALGQGPQFIFQYYEEEERQRGNFPDRFSGHQFPNYSSELNVNALLLGDSALYLCASSLGGGPGEQYFGPGTRLTVT.

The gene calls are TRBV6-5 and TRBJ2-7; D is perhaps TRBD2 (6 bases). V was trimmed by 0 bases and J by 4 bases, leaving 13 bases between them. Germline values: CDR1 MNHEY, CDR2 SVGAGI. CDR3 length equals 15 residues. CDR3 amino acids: CASSYSVGDSYEQYF. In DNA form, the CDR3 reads TGTGCCAGCAGTTACTCGGTAGGGGACTCTTACGAGCAGTACTTC.

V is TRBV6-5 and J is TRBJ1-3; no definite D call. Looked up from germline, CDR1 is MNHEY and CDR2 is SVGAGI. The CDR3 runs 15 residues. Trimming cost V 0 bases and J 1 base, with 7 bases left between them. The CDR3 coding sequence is TGTGCCAGCAGTTACTCCCGGGAGTCTGGAAACACCATATATTTT. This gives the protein CASSYSRESGNTIYF.

The DNA for the CDR3 is TGTGCCAGCAGCCAAGACCTACTAGCGGGAGGGACCACGTCCTACGAGCAGTACTTC. Translation gives CASSQDLLAGGTTSYEQYF. The V call is TRBV4-2, the J call TRBJ2-7, with 13 bases aligning to TRBD2. Germline V gene lookup returns CDR1 LGHNA and CDR2 YNFKEQ. The CDR3 totals 19 residues. V lost 0 bases, J lost 1 base, and 9 bases stayed unmatched.

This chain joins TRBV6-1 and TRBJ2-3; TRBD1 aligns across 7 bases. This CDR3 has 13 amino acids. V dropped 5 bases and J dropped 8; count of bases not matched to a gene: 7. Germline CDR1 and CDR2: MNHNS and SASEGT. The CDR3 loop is CASSSATGFTQYF. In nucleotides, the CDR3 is TGTGCCAGCAGTTCAGCGACAGGGTTTACGCAGTATTTT.

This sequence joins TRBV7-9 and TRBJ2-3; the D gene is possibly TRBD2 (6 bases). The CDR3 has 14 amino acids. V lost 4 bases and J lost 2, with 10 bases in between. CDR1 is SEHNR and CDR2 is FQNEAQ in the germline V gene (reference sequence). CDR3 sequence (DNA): TGTGCCAGCAGCTCCGGGACTCCCACAGATACGCAGTATTTT. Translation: CASSSGTPTDTQYF. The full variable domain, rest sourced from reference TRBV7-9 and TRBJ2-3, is DTGVSQNPRHKITKRGQNVTFRCDPISEHNRLYWYRQTLGQGPEFLTYFQNEAQLEKSRLLSDRFSAERPKGSFSTLEIQRTEQGDSAMYLCASSSGTPTDTQYFGPGTRLTVL.

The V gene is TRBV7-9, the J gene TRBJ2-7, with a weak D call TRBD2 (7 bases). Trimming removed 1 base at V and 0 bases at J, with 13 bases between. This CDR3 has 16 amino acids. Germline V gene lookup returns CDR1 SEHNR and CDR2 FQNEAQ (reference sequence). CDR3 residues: CASSLGGGTSSYEQYF. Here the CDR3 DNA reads TGTGCCAGCAGCTTAGGGGGGGGCACTAGCTCCTACGAGCAGTACTTC.

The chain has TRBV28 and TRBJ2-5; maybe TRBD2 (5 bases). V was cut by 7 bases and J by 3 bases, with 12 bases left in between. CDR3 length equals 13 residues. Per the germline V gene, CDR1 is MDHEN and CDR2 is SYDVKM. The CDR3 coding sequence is TGTGCCAGCACCGAAGGAGGAAAAGAGACCCAGTACTTC. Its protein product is CASTEGGKETQYF.

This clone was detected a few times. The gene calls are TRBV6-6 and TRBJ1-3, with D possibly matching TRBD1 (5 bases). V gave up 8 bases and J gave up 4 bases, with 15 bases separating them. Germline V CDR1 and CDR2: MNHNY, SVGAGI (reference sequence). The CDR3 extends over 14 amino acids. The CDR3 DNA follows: TGTGCCAGCTTCGGGCAGGGCAGAGGAAACACCATATATTTT. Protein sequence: CASFGQGRGNTIYF.

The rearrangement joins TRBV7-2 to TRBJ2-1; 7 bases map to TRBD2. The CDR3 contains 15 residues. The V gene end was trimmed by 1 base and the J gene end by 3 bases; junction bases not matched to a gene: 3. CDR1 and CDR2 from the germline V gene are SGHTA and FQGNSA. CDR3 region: CASSLVSSGYNEQFF. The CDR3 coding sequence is TGTGCCAGCAGCTTAGTCTCTAGCGGCTACAATGAGCAGTTCTTC.

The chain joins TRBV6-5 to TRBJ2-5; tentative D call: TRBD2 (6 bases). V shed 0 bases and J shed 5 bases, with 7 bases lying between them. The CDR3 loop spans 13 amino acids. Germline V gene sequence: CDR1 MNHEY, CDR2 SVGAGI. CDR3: CASSYSGRETQYF. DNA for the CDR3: TGTGCCAGCAGTTACTCAGGGAGGGAGACCCAGTACTTC.